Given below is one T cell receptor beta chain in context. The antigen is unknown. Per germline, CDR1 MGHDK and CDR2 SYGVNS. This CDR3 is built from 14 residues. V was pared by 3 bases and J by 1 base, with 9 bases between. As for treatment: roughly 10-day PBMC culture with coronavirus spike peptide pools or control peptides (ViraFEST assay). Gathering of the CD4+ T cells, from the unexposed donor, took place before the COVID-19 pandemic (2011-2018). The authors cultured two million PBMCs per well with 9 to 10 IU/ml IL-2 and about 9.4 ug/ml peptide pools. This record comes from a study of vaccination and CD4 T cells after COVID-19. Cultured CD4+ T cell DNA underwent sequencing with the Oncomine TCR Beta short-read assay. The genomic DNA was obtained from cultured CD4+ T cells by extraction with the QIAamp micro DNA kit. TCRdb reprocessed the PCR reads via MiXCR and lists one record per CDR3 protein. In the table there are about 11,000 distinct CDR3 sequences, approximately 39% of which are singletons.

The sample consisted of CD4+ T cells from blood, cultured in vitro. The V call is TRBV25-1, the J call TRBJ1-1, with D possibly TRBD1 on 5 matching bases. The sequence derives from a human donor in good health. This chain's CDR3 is CASSEAGRNTEAFF. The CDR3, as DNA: TGTGCCAGCAGTGAGGCAGGGAGGAACACTGAAGCTTTCTTT.